The 20 T cell receptor beta chains in this list originate from one sample, sequenced in a study of T cell responses to AZD1222 COVID-19 vaccine. The protocol was immunoSEQ multiplex PCR, while the TCRdb copy is restricted to in-frame clones and leaves out a portion. The sample contains roughly 81,000 clones, 80% to 90% of which appear only once. This material consisted of peripheral blood, taken on day 0 of AZD1222 vaccination. The receptors derive from an adult in good health.

V and J are TRBV6-6 and TRBJ1-2; D is perhaps TRBD1 (6 bases). CDR1 is MNHNY, CDR2 SVGAGI, per germline (reference sequence). Trimming cost V 5 bases and J 4 bases, with 26 bases left between them. This CDR3 has 18 residues. CDR3 coding DNA: TGTGCCAGCAGTCCCGTATGGGGGCGCGCCACGGAACTCTATGGCTACACCTTC. Translation: CASSPVWGRATELYGYTF.

The chain carries TRBV7-9 and TRBJ2-1, with a tentative D call TRBD2 (5 bases). The CDR3 runs to 16 residues. CDR1 and CDR2 from the germline V gene are SEHNR and FQNEAQ (reference sequence). V was clipped by 0 bases and J by 0 bases, with 9 bases between them. The CDR3: CASSLALGSSYNEQFF. CDR3 in DNA: TGTGCCAGCAGCTTAGCGCTAGGGAGCTCCTACAATGAGCAGTTCTTC.

This clone was recorded at least ten times. This sequence joins TRBV14 and TRBJ1-2; D is uncertain. The CDR3 totals 15 residues. Germline V gene data show CDR1 as SGHDN and CDR2 as FVKESK. V was shortened by 4 bases and J by 4 bases, with 16 bases between the two germline ends. CDR3 residues: CASSPGLEGTYGYTF. CDR3 sequence (DNA): TGTGCCAGCAGCCCTGGCCTCGAGGGAACCTATGGCTACACCTTC.

This chain uses TRBV13 with TRBJ2-1; the match to TRBD2 covers 8 bases. Germline CDR1 PRHDT, CDR2 FYEKMQ (reference sequence). J was trimmed by 5 bases and V by 5 bases; bases with no gene match: 11. CDR3 size: 16 residues. The CDR3, as DNA: TGTGCCAGCAGCGCGAGACGGGAGGGAGTGAACAATGAGCAGTTCTTC. Translation gives CASSARREGVNNEQFF.

CDR3 nucleotides: TGTGCCAGCAGCTTGGGGCGACCCGGCTACAATGAGCAGTTCTTC. This sequence encodes CASSLGRPGYNEQFF. The rearrangement uses TRBV7-3 and TRBJ2-1, with D tentatively TRBD1 (5 bases). This CDR3 is built from 15 residues. The germline V gene encodes CDR1 SGHTA and CDR2 FQGTGA. V lost 3 bases to trimming and J lost 3 bases, with 12 bases between them.

The table lists this clone with a count of one. This chain joins TRBV18 and TRBJ1-5; D remains ambiguous. Germline-derived CDR1 and CDR2 are KGHSH and LQKENI. Trimming shortened V by 3 bases and J by 9 bases, and 18 bases separated the two germline ends. CDR3 length equals 15 residues. For the CDR3, the DNA is TGTGCCAGCTCACCCCCCGAGGCACGGCAAGGGCCCCAGCATTTT. Translation: CASSPPEARQGPQHF.

The chain couples TRBV27 to TRBJ1-6; maybe TRBD1 (5 bases). V was shortened by 5 bases and J by 4 bases, with 18 bases between the two germline ends. CDR1 and CDR2 (germline): MNHEY, SMNVEV (reference sequence). The CDR3 runs to 17 residues. The CDR3 DNA reads TGTGCCAGCAGTACCCCGGGAGGGCAGGGATATAATTCACCCCTCCACTTT. Its translation: CASSTPGGQGYNSPLHF.

The V gene is TRBV25-1, the J gene TRBJ1-6; 7 bases match TRBD1. CDR3 length: 15 amino acids. The trim removed 1 base at V and 9 bases at J, leaving 6 bases unmatched. CDR1 and CDR2 from the germline V gene are MGHDK and SYGVNS. The CDR3 here is CASSESGTVFSPLHF. CDR3 nucleotide sequence: TGTGCCAGCAGTGAATCGGGGACAGTATTTTCACCCCTCCACTTT. The full variable domain, in which reference TRBV25-1 and TRBJ1-6 provide the parts outside the CDR3, is EADIYQTPRYLVIGTGKKITLECSQTMGHDKMYWYQQDPGMELHLIHYSYGVNSTEKGDLSSESTVSRIRTEHFPLTLESARPSHTSQYLCASSESGTVFSPLHFGNGTRLTVT.

This clone has only a few counts. The rearrangement joins TRBV7-3 to TRBJ1-2, with 7 positions matching TRBD1. The CDR3 consists of 14 residues. Trimming cost V 5 bases and J 0 bases; bases outside gene matches: 3. Per germline, CDR1 SGHTA and CDR2 FQGTGA. The CDR3 nucleotides read TGTGCCAGCAGCCCTCAGGGGGCTAACTATGGCTACACCTTC. Translation gives CASSPQGANYGYTF.

The chain has TRBV19 and TRBJ1-5; D gene unclear. This CDR3 has 13 amino acids. Germline CDR1 reads LNHDA; CDR2 reads SQIVND (reference sequence). V was pared by 5 bases and J by 5 bases, with 10 bases between. DNA of the CDR3: TGTGCCAGTAGTGAGGACCCCCATCAGCCCCAGCATTTT. This gives the protein CASSEDPHQPQHF.

The CDR3 nucleotides read TGTGCCAGCAGCTCAAGACAGCACTCAAGCACAGATACGCAGTATTTT. Translation: CASSSRQHSSTDTQYF. J is TRBJ2-3 and V is TRBV5-8; tentatively, D is TRBD1 (5 bases). Germline values: CDR1 SGHTS, CDR2 YDEGEE. This CDR3 has 16 residues. Trimming removed 3 bases at V and 0 bases at J, with 14 bases between.

The J gene is TRBJ2-2, the V gene TRBV5-1, with D possibly TRBD1 on 6 matching bases. There are 14 residues in the CDR3. The germline V gene encodes CDR1 SGHRS and CDR2 YFSETQ. V lost 2 bases and J 4 bases, leaving 9 bases between the germline ends. CDR3 protein: CASSLQGSTGELFF. CDR3 nucleotides: TGCGCCAGCAGCTTACAGGGTTCCACCGGGGAGCTGTTTTTT.

The DNA for the CDR3 is TGCAGCGTTGGACAGGGGTCCTACGAGCAGTACTTC. Its translation is CSVGQGSYEQYF. The chain joins TRBV29-1 to TRBJ2-7, with TRBD1 identical over 8 bases. The CDR3 is 12 amino acids. Trimming took 4 bases from V and 1 from J; bases not matched to a gene: 0. Germline V CDR1 and CDR2: SQVTM, ANQGSEA.

V and J are TRBV7-9 and TRBJ1-5, with D perhaps matching TRBD1 (5 bases). The V end lost 1 base, the J end lost 0 bases, and 10 bases lay between the germline ends. The CDR3 runs to 16 residues. Germline V gene sequence: CDR1 SEHNR, CDR2 FQNEAQ (reference sequence). The CDR3 DNA reads TGTGCCAGCAGCTTAGTTTCGGGGGTTAGCAATCAGCCCCAGCATTTT. Translated, it gives CASSLVSGVSNQPQHF. Full variable domain (missing parts from reference TRBV7-9 and TRBJ1-5): DTGVSQNPRHKITKRGQNVTFRCDPISEHNRLYWYRQTLGQGPEFLTYFQNEAQLEKSRLLSDRFSAERPKGSFSTLEIQRTEQGDSAMYLCASSLVSGVSNQPQHFGDGTRLSIL.

The V and J genes are TRBV6-4 and TRBJ1-1, with D perhaps matching TRBD1 (5 bases). This CDR3 comprises 13 residues. Trimming shortened V by 4 bases and J by 5 bases, and 11 bases separated the two germline ends. Germline V lookup: CDR1 MRHNA, CDR2 SNTAGT. In DNA form, the CDR3 reads TGTGCCAGCAGTGTGGGCGAGGGGACTGAAGCTTTCTTT. Residues: CASSVGEGTEAFF.

The V and J genes are TRBV15 and TRBJ2-3; D uncertain. The CDR3 loop spans 12 amino acids. Between the trimmed V and J ends, which lost 4 bases and 8 bases, there was a span of 10 bases. Germline CDR1 reads LNHNV; CDR2 reads YYDKDF (reference sequence). The CDR3 DNA sequence: TGTGCCACCAGCAACGCGGAGTCTACGCAGTATTTT. Translation: CATSNAESTQYF.

The chain couples TRBV3-1 (or the pseudogene TRBV3-2) to TRBJ2-1, with TRBD2 matching over 8 bases. Germline V lookup: CDR1 LGHDT, CDR2 YNNKEL (reference sequence). This CDR3 region has 16 residues. V shed 3 bases, J shed 3 bases, and the junction held 7 bases outside the gene matches. CDR3 amino acids: CASSHGAGVSYNEQFF. In DNA, the CDR3 is TGTGCCAGCAGCCACGGAGCGGGAGTGAGCTACAATGAGCAGTTCTTC.

V usage is TRBV10-2 and J usage is TRBJ2-7; 9 bases align to TRBD1. The CDR3 runs 14 residues. Germline V gene data show CDR1 as WSHSY and CDR2 as SAAADI. V lost 6 bases and J lost 4; bases outside the gene matches: 7. CDR3 sequence: CASSRDRVLYEQYF. The DNA for the CDR3 is TGCGCCAGCAGCCGGGACAGGGTACTTTACGAGCAGTACTTC.

This clone has more than one count but fewer than ten. V usage is TRBV2 and J usage is TRBJ1-6, with unresolved D. Germline-derived CDR1 and CDR2 are SNHLY and FYNNEI. The CDR3 totals 14 residues. The V end was cut by 6 bases, the J end by 3 bases, with 9 bases between. CDR3 residues: CASRPGNYNSPLHF. The CDR3 coding sequence is TGTGCCAGCAGGCCCGGGAACTATAATTCACCCCTCCACTTT. Full variable domain (rest looked up from reference TRBV2 and TRBJ1-6): EPEVTQTPSHQVTQMGQEVILRCVPISNHLYFYWYRQILGQKVEFLVSFYNNEISEKSEIFDDQFSVERPDGSNFTLKIRSTKLEDSAMYFCASRPGNYNSPLHFGNGTRLTVT.

V is TRBV5-1 and J is TRBJ2-7; TRBD1 aligns across 8 bases. The CDR3 is 15 residues long. Trimming cost V 4 bases and J 0 bases; bases outside gene matches: 6. Germline loops: CDR1 SGHRS, CDR2 YFSETQ. CDR3 amino acids: CASSIDRGNSYEQYF. CDR3 sequence (DNA): TGCGCCAGCAGCATAGACAGGGGCAACTCCTACGAGCAGTACTTC. The entire variable domain, with the rest obtained from reference TRBV5-1 and TRBJ2-7, is as follows: KAGVTQTPRYLIKTRGQQVTLSCSPISGHRSVSWYQQTPGQGLQFLFEYFSETQRNKGNFPGRFSGRQFSNSRSEMNVSTLELGDSALYLCASSIDRGNSYEQYFGPGTRLTVT.